This entry features one T cell receptor (beta chain) sequence. Original data processing: It was from reference gene primer amplification that nucleated cell counts were estimated. The assay was immunoSEQ multiplex PCR, and TCRdb's table has in-frame clones only and misses some. V and J calls and clone size follow that table, whereas D and trimming were derived from the DNA. The sample includes about 260,000 clones, more than 85% of them seen just once. Seattle's cohort entered during active infection and was followed longitudinally. From germline, CDR1 is KGHSH and CDR2 LQKENI. This CDR3 has 15 residues. V lost 3 bases to trimming and J lost 2 bases; unmatched junction nucleotides: 7. The data originate from a study of blood T cell repertoires in COVID-19. At the level of the study: The United States, Italy and Spain provided the acute and convalescent COVID-19 samples. Sources were T cells, B-cell-depleted T cells, or PBMCs; the material itself was cDNA or gDNA.

Sequencing was performed on peripheral blood. This receptor was obtained from a person under 30 with COVID-19, enrolled during active disease. The rearrangement links TRBV18 to TRBJ2-7; 7 bases line up with TRBD1. This chain's CDR3 is CASSPINRGTYEQYF. The DNA for the CDR3 is TGTGCCAGCTCACCCATAAACAGGGGAACCTACGAGCAGTACTTC.